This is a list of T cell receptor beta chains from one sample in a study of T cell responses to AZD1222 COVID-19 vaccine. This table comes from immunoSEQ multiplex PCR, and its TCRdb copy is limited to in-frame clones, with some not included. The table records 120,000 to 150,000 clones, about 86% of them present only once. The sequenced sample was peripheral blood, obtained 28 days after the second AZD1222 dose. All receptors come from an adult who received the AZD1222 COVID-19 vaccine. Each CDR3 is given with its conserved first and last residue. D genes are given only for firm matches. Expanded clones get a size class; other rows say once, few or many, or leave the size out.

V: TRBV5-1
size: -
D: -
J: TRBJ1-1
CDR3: CASREGTGNTEAFF
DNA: TGCGCCAGCAGGGAGGGGACGGGGAACACTGAAGCTTTCTTT

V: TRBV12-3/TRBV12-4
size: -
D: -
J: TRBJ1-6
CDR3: CASSLGSGSPLHF
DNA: TGTGCCAGCAGTTTGGGAAGTGGTTCACCCCTCCACTTT

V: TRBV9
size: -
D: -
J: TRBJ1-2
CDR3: CASSVAKTEGYTF
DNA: TGTGCCAGCAGCGTAGCCAAGACAGAAGGCTACACCTTC

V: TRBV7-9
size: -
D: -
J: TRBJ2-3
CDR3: CASSSPGFSGTDTQYF
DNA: TGTGCCAGCAGCTCCCCGGGGTTCTCGGGCACAGATACGCAGTATTTT

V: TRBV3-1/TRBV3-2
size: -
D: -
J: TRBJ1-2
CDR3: CASSSLFGPGNGYTF
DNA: TGTGCCAGCAGCTCTCTGTTTGGACCAGGAAATGGCTACACCTTC

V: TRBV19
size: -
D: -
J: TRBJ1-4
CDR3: CASRKGVTNEKLFF
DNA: TGTGCCAGTAGGAAAGGGGTGACTAATGAAAAACTGTTTTTT

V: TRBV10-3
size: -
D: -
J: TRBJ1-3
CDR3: CAISWAGYTNTIYF
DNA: TGTGCCATCAGTTGGGCAGGGTATACGAACACCATATATTTT

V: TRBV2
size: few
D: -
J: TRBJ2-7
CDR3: CASSVGVEQYF
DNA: TGTGCCAGCAGTGTGGGGGTCGAGCAGTACTTC

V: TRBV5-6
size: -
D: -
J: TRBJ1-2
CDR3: CASSPVLQGSNTF
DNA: TGTGCCAGCAGTCCCGTACTACAGGGTAGTAACACCTTC

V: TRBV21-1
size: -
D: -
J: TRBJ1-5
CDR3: CANRDSLCSNQPQHF
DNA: TGTGCCAACCGGGACAGTCTTTGTAGCAATCAGCCCCAGCATTTT

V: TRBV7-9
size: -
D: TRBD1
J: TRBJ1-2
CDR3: CASSPGQGAGGYTF
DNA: TGTGCCAGCAGCCCAGGACAGGGTGCGGGCGGCTACACCTTC

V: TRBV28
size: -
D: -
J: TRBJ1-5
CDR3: CASRGASAGHQPQHF
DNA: TGTGCCAGCAGGGGGGCCTCAGCAGGGCATCAGCCCCAGCATTTT

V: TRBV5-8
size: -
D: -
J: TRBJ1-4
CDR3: CASSSLLRPATNEKLFF
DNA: TGTGCCAGCAGCTCCCTCCTCCGCCCGGCAACTAATGAAAAACTGTTTTTT

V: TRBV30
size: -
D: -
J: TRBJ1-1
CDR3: CAWTLSGTVNTEAFF
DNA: TGTGCCTGGACCTTGTCCGGGACGGTCAACACTGAAGCTTTCTTT

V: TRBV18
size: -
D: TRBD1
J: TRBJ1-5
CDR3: CASSPIAGTGISNQPQHF
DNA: TGTGCCAGCTCACCGATAGCCGGGACAGGAATTAGCAATCAGCCCCAGCATTTT

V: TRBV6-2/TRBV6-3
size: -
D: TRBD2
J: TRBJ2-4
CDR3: CASSDPSGGRENIQYF
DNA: TGTGCCAGCAGTGATCCTAGCGGGGGTCGGGAAAACATTCAGTACTTC

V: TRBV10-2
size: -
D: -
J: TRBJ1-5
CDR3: CASRHTGNGNQPQHF
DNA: TGCGCCAGCAGACACACCGGGAATGGCAATCAGCCCCAGCATTTT

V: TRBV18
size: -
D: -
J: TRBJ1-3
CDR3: CASSPQGPGSGNTIYF
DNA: TGTGCCAGCTCACCTCAGGGTCCGGGCTCTGGAAACACCATATATTTT

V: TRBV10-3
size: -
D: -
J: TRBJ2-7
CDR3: CAICDGRESYEQYF
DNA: TGTGCCATCTGTGACGGCCGGGAGTCCTACGAGCAGTACTTC

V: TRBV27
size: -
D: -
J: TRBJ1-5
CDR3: CASSLTVGGPQHF
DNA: TGTGCCAGCAGTTTAACGGTTGGAGGGCCCCAGCATTTT

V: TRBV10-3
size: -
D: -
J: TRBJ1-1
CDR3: CAISGGNTEAFF
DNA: TGTGCCATCAGTGGGGGTAACACTGAAGCTTTCTTT

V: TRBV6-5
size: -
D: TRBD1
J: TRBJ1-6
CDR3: CASTPTGVNSPLHF
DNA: TGTGCCAGCACGCCGACAGGGGTAAATTCACCCCTCCACTTT

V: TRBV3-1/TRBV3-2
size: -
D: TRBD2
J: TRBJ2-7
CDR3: CASSPRGGRAALEQYF
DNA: TGTGCCAGCAGCCCCCGGGGGGGGAGGGCCGCCCTCGAGCAGTACTTC

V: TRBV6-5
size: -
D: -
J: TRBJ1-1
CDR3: CASRYGDTEAFF
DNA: TGTGCCAGCAGGTACGGGGACACTGAAGCTTTCTTT

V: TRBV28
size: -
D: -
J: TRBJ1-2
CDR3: CASSLGSYGYTF
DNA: TGTGCCAGCAGTTTAGGGAGCTATGGCTACACCTTC

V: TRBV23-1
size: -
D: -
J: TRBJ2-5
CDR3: CASSTLRETQYF
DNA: TGCGCCAGCAGCACCCTGCGAGAGACCCAGTACTTC

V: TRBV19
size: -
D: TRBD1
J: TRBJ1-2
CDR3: CASSRQGRVYGYTF
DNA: TGTGCCAGTAGTAGACAGGGGAGGGTCTATGGCTACACCTTC

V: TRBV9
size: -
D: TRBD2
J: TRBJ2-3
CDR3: CASSDSGRYTDTQYF
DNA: TGTGCCAGCAGCGATAGCGGGAGGTACACAGATACGCAGTATTTT

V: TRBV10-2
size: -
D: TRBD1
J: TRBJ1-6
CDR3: CASSPTGGGSPLHF
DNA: TGCGCCAGCAGTCCCACAGGGGGCGGGTCACCCCTCCACTTT

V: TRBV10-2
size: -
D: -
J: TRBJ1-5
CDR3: CASSDPERPQHF
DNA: TGCGCCAGCAGTGACCCTGAAAGGCCCCAGCATTTT

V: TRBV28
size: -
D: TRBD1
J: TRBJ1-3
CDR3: CASSYMTGEGNTIYF
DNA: TGTGCCAGCAGTTACATGACAGGGGAGGGAAACACCATATATTTT

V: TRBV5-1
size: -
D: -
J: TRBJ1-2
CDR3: CASSLGGGSLYGYTF
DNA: TGCGCCAGCAGCTTGGGAGGAGGGTCCCTCTATGGCTACACCTTC

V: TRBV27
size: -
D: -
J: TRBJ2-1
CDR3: CASSFLQEQFF
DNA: TGTGCCAGCAGTTTTCTGCAGGAGCAGTTCTTC

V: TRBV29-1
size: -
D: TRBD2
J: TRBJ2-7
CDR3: CSVYDSSGAYEQYF
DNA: TGCAGCGTTTATGATTCTAGCGGGGCCTACGAGCAGTACTTC

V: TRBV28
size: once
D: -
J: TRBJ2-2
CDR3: CATNRENTGELFF
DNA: TGTGCCACCAACAGGGAAAACACCGGGGAGCTGTTTTTT

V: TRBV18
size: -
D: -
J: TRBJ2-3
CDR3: CASSPPGSTDTQYF
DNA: TGTGCCAGCTCACCACCGGGAAGCACAGATACGCAGTATTTT

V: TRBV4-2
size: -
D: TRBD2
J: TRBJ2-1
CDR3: CASSPPGGSGSSYNEQFF
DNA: TGTGCCAGCAGCCCGCCCGGGGGGAGCGGGAGCTCCTACAATGAGCAGTTCTTC

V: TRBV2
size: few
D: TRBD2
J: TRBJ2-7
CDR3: CASRLSGTSGDEQYF
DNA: TGTGCCAGCAGACTGTCCGGGACTAGCGGGGACGAGCAGTACTTC

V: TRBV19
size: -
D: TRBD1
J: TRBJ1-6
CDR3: CASRYQGASSYNSPLHF
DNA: TGTGCCAGTAGATATCAGGGGGCTAGCTCCTATAATTCACCCCTCCACTTT

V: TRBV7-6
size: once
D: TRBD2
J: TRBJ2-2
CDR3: CASSRTSGNTGELFF
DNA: TGTGCCAGCAGTCGGACTAGCGGGAACACCGGGGAGCTGTTTTTT

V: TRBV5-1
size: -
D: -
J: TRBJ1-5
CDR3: CASSLAGWVNQPQHF
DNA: TGCGCCAGCAGCTTGGCCGGGTGGGTTAATCAGCCCCAGCATTTT

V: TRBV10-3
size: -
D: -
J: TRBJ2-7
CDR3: CATQAFVQSEQYF
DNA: TGTGCCACGCAAGCCTTCGTTCAAAGCGAGCAGTACTTC

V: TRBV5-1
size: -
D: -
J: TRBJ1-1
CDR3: CASSYEGNTEAFF
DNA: TGCGCCAGCAGCTACGAGGGGAACACTGAAGCTTTCTTT

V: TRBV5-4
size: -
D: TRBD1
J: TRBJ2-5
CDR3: CASSSNRQGETQYF
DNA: TGTGCCAGCAGCTCCAACCGACAGGGAGAGACCCAGTACTTC

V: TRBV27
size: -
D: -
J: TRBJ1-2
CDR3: CASSLSWGSHYGYTF
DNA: TGTGCCAGCAGTTTATCCTGGGGCAGTCACTATGGCTACACCTTC

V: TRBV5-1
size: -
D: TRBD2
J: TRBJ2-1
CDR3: CASSEGLAGWGEQFF
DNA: TGCGCCAGCAGCGAAGGACTAGCGGGGTGGGGTGAGCAGTTCTTC

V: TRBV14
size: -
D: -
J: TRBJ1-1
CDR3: CASSQPSTGGTEAFF
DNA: TGTGCCAGCAGCCAACCGTCCACGGGGGGTACTGAAGCTTTCTTT

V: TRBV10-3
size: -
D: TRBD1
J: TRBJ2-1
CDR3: CAISPGQAEQFF
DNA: TGTGCCATCAGCCCGGGACAGGCTGAGCAGTTCTTC

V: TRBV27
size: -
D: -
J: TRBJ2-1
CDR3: CASILRLGVDNEQFF
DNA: TGTGCCAGCATCCTTAGACTAGGTGTGGACAATGAGCAGTTCTTC

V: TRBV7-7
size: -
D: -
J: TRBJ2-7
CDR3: CASSCRGREDYEQYF
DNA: TGTGCCAGCAGCTGTCGGGGGCGCGAGGATTACGAGCAGTACTTC

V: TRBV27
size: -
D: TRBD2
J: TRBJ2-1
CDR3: CASSSLAGGTYNEQFF
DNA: TGTGCCAGCAGTTCCCTAGCGGGGGGAACCTACAATGAGCAGTTCTTC

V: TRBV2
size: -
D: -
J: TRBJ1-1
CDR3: CASSELGLPNTEAFF
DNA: TGTGCCAGCAGTGAATTAGGGCTGCCGAACACTGAAGCTTTCTTT

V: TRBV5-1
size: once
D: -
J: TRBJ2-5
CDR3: CASTLGQQETQYF
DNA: TGCGCCAGCACCCTGGGGCAGCAAGAGACCCAGTACTTC

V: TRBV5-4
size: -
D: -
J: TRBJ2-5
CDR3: CASSLEAPAQETQYF
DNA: TGTGCCAGCAGCTTGGAGGCCCCCGCCCAAGAGACCCAGTACTTC

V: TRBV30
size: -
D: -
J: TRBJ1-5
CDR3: CACSLDSNQPQHF
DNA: TGTGCCTGCTCCTTGGATAGCAATCAGCCCCAGCATTTT

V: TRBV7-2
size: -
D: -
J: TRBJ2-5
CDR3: CASSLQLGVPQETQYF
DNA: TGTGCCAGCAGCCTCCAGTTGGGCGTACCCCAAGAGACCCAGTACTTC

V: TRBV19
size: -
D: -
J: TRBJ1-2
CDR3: CASTKGSRTDYGYTF
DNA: TGTGCCAGTACCAAGGGATCCCGTACGGACTATGGCTACACCTTC

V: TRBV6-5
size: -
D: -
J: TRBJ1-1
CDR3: CASSFNLNTEAFF
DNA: TGTGCCAGCAGTTTTAATCTGAACACTGAAGCTTTCTTT

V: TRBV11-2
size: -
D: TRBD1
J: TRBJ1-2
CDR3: CASSLKGARANYGYTF
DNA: TGTGCCAGCAGCTTGAAGGGGGCGCGAGCTAACTATGGCTACACCTTC